The next 14 T cell receptor beta chains were all read from a single sample in a study of PD-L1 blockade in urothelial cancer. Libraries were prepared by immunoSEQ multiplex PCR; TCRdb keeps only in-frame clonotypes and omits some of them. The repertoire has some 120,000 clones, about 91% of them found once; the top ten carry 3% to 4.5%. Time point specified: peripheral blood 6 weeks after treatment start. Sequenced here: PBMCs, sampled around atezolizumab (anti-PD-L1) treatment. The receptors come from a man aged 55 to 70 with urothelial cancer.

The chain is built from TRBV4-3 and TRBJ2-5, with D perhaps matching TRBD2 (6 bases). From germline, CDR1 is LGHNA and CDR2 YSLEER. Trimming cost V 4 bases and J 5 bases, with 14 bases left between them. CDR3 size: 14 residues. DNA of the CDR3: TGCGCCAGCAGCCCCGGGACTGCTCGGGAGACCCAGTACTTC. Its translation: CASSPGTARETQYF.

The rearrangement joins TRBV29-1 to TRBJ2-7, with D tentatively TRBD2 (6 bases). The germline gives CDR1 SQVTM, CDR2 ANQGSEA. Trimming removed 1 base at V and 6 bases at J, with 16 bases between. The length of the CDR3 is 14 residues. For the CDR3, the DNA is TGCAGCGTTGAAGGGGACTCGGGGATCGGCGAGCAGTACTTC. The encoded protein is CSVEGDSGIGEQYF.

The chain employs TRBV9 and TRBJ2-2, with 11 positions matching TRBD1. The CDR3 is 15 residues long. Germline V gene sequence: CDR1 SGDLS, CDR2 YYNGEE. After removal of 2 bases from V and 3 bases from J, the junction contained 0 bases not matched to a gene. CDR3 in amino acids: CASSVGQGDTGELFF. The CDR3 bases are TGTGCCAGCAGCGTGGGACAGGGGGACACCGGGGAGCTGTTTTTT.

CDR3 sequence (DNA): TGTGCCTGGAGCAGGACAGGCTATGGCTACACCTTC. Translated: CAWSRTGYGYTF. J is TRBJ1-2 and V is TRBV30; 7 nucleotides line up with TRBD1. The germline V gene has CDR1 GTSNPN and CDR2 SVGIG (reference sequence). Germline trimming cut 3 bases from V and 4 bases from J; bases unmatched to any gene: 2. This CDR3 is built from 12 residues. The whole variable domain, filled in from reference TRBV30 and TRBJ1-2, reads SQTIHQWPATLVQPVGSPLSLECTVEGTSNPNLYWYRQAAGRGLQLLFYSVGIGQISSEVPQNLSASRPQDRQFILSSKKLLLSDSGFYLCAWSRTGYGYTFGSGTRLTVV.

J is TRBJ2-3 and V is TRBV6-1; TRBD1 matches at 9 bases. From germline, CDR1 is MNHNS and CDR2 SASEGT. V shed 4 bases and J 3 bases; nucleotides not matched to a gene: 8. The CDR3 length is 16 residues. In DNA form, the CDR3 reads TGTGCCAGCAGTGGGAACCCGGGACAGGGAACAGATACGCAGTATTTT. This sequence encodes CASSGNPGQGTDTQYF.

The chain combines TRBV6-1 with TRBJ2-1; 7 nucleotides line up with TRBD1. This CDR3 contains 14 residues. CDR1 is MNHNS, CDR2 SASEGT, per germline. V was pared by 6 bases and J by 4 bases, with 6 bases of the junction left unmatched. The CDR3 sequence: CASSQQGFYNEQFF. The CDR3 DNA is TGTGCCAGCAGCCAACAGGGGTTTTACAATGAGCAGTTCTTC.

This chain uses TRBV10-3 with TRBJ1-4, with D maybe TRBD1 (5 bases). The CDR3 contains 15 residues. Germline V gene data show CDR1 as ENHRY and CDR2 as SYGVKD. The V gene lost 7 bases and the J gene lost 0 bases, with 12 bases spanning the gap. The CDR3 loop is CAIKTRTTTNEKLFF. The DNA of the CDR3 is TGTGCCATCAAAACCCGGACAACAACTAATGAAAAACTGTTTTTT.

This chain's CDR3 is CASKESTVSTYGYTF. CDR3 DNA: TGTGCCAGCAAGGAGTCGACGGTCTCCACCTATGGCTACACCTTC. The V gene is TRBV6-1, the J gene TRBJ1-2; D is unclear. The germline CDR1 and CDR2 sequences are MNHNS and SASEGT. The CDR3 contains 15 residues. The V and J ends lost 7 bases and 4 bases respectively, with 19 bases between them.

This clone was seen a single time. The chain joins TRBV30 to TRBJ2-1, with 8 bases that match TRBD1. Losses at the gene ends were 4 bases for V and 7 bases for J; bases not matched to a gene: 9. Germline V gives CDR1 GTSNPN, CDR2 SVGIG (reference sequence). The CDR3 length is 14 residues. For the CDR3, the DNA is TGTGCCTGGAACCGCAGGGGGCGACATAATGAGCAGTTCTTC. It specifies CAWNRRGRHNEQFF.

The rearrangement joins TRBV18 to TRBJ2-7; TRBD1 matches 7 bases. The CDR3 is 15 residues long. V shed 5 bases, J shed 0 bases, and the junction held 7 bases outside the gene matches. The germline gives CDR1 KGHSH, CDR2 LQKENI. For the CDR3, the DNA is TGTGCCAGCTCAGAATACAGGGGTAGCTCCTACGAGCAGTACTTC. Its translation is CASSEYRGSSYEQYF.

J is TRBJ1-2 and V is TRBV9, with 7 bases aligning to TRBD1. Germline V CDR1 and CDR2: SGDLS, YYNGEE. Trimming at V came to 2 bases and at J to 1 base, leaving 2 bases not matched to a gene. CDR3 length: 14 residues. CDR3: CASSVQGGNYGYTF. The CDR3 DNA follows: TGTGCCAGCAGCGTGCAGGGGGGTAACTATGGCTACACCTTC.

As concerns this clone: At one end, the junction sequence differs from germline, possibly due to a read error. Other DNA variants within this sample encode the same CDR3. The CDR3 is CASSPQAIVVGATNYGYTF. In DNA, the CDR3 is TGCGCTAGCAGCCCCCAGGCCATCGTTGTGGGGGCCACTAACTATGGCTACACCTTC. The chain employs TRBV4-3 and TRBJ1-2; a weak D match, TRBD1 (6 bases). This CDR3 contains 19 residues. CDR1 LGHNA and CDR2 YSLEER come from the germline V gene.

V usage is TRBV6-1 and J usage is TRBJ2-5; 10 nucleotides align to TRBD1. The CDR3 is 13 amino acids. V lost 5 bases and J lost 9; bases outside the gene matches: 6. From germline, CDR1 is MNHNS and CDR2 SASEGT. The CDR3 nucleotides read TGTGCCAGCAGTAGGGACAGGGGCGGGGCCCAGTACTTC. It yields the protein CASSRDRGGAQYF.

Note on this clone: This sample includes further DNA sequences coding for the same CDR3. This sequence joins TRBV15 and TRBJ2-5; possibly TRBD2 for D (6 bases). Trimming removed 0 bases from V and 8 bases from J, with 10 bases in between. The germline CDR1 and CDR2 sequences are LNHNV and YYDKDF (reference sequence). This CDR3 has 13 amino acids. CDR3 sequence: CATSRDPGETQYF. For the CDR3, the DNA is TGTGCCACCAGCAGAGACCCGGGGGAAACCCAGTACTTC. Variable domain in full (rest from reference TRBV15 and TRBJ2-5): DAMVIQNPRYQVTQFGKPVTLSCSQTLNHNVMYWYQQKSSQAPKLLFHYYDKDFNNEADTPDNFQSRRPNTSFCFLDIRSPGLGDTAMYLCATSRDPGETQYFGPGTRLLVL.